The 8 T cell receptor beta chains given below trace back to one sample, sequenced in a study of spatial heterogeneity in lung cancer. Study-level results: One measure, the expanded intratumoral alpha and beta TCR count, tracked tumor mutation counts.

These receptors lack a known antigen. TCRdb recomputed calls from the 5' RACE reads with MiXCR, one row per CDR3 protein. The sample holds approximately 15,000 distinct CDR3 sequences, around 5% seen once. The time point: sample taken at primary tumor resection. This material consisted of lung tumor tissue, taken at surgery. The receptors come from a female donor with early-stage non-small cell lung cancer.

This clonotype has ten or more counts. As an off-target read in a library built for alpha chains, this beta chain has a frequency of little significance. This sequence joins TRBV20-1 and TRBJ1-1; 8 nucleotides match TRBD1. The V segment lost 3 bases and the J segment 1 base; nucleotides outside the gene matches: 7. CDR1 is DFQATT, CDR2 SNEGSKA, per germline (reference sequence). The CDR3 covers 15 residues. CDR3 sequence (DNA): TGCAGTGCTAGGGTAGCCGGGACAGGGAACACTGAAGCTTTCTTT. Encoded protein: CSARVAGTGNTEAFF.

This clonotype has ten or more counts. The library was prepared for alpha chains; this beta chain is a stray read, so its frequency means little. This chain joins TRBV6-2 or TRBV6-3 and TRBJ1-5; the D gene is possibly TRBD1 (5 bases). Germline V lookup: CDR1 MNHEY, CDR2 SVGEGT. V lost 2 bases and J lost 3, with 11 bases in between. The CDR3 is 15 residues long. The CDR3 bases are TGTGCCAGCAGTTACCCGACAGAAGACAATCAGCCCCAGCATTTT. Its translation: CASSYPTEDNQPQHF.

In this sample, this clonotype turned up a few times. A library prepared for alpha chains yielded this beta chain as an off-target read; its size is of little meaning. The CDR3 protein is CASSQGDRAGAGELFF. The CDR3 DNA follows: TGTGCCAGCAGCCAAGGGGACAGGGCAGGGGCCGGGGAGCTGTTTTTT. This chain uses TRBV4-2 with TRBJ2-2; 9 bases are a match to TRBD1. Germline CDR1 and CDR2: LGHNA and YNFKEQ. Unmatched junction bases numbered 6, after V lost 1 base and J lost 6 bases. CDR3 size: 16 residues.

As concerns this clonotype: This beta chain is an unintended read in a library built for alpha chains; its size means little. V gene TRBV20-1 combines with J gene TRBJ2-1, with TRBD2 identical over 12 bases. Germline CDR1 and CDR2: DFQATT and SNEGSKA (reference sequence). The CDR3 runs to 13 residues. The CDR3 here is CSELAGGYNEQFF. CDR3 in DNA: TGCAGCGAACTAGCGGGGGGTTACAATGAGCAGTTCTTC.

There are many counts of this clonotype. For a library built for alpha chains, this beta chain is a stray read; little rests on its size. The rearrangement uses TRBV14 and TRBJ2-1, with 7 bases that match TRBD2. The V gene end was trimmed by 5 bases and the J gene end by 9 bases; junction bases not matched to a gene: 7. Germline V gene lookup returns CDR1 SGHDN and CDR2 FVKESK. The CDR3 has 13 amino acids. CDR3 bases: TGTGCCAGCAGCGAAAGACTAGCAAGTGAGCAGTTCTTC. Amino acid sequence: CASSERLASEQFF.

This clonotype was counted many times. At one end the junction does not follow the germline gene, possibly because of a read error. The library was built for alpha chains, so this beta chain is an off-target read and its size means little. The chain employs TRBV7-2 and TRBJ2-7; 8 bases map to TRBD1. Germline V lookup: CDR1 SGHTA, CDR2 FQGNSA. This CDR3 is built from 14 residues. The CDR3 spells CASSLDRGNYEQYF. CDR3 nucleotide sequence: TGTGCCAGCAGTTTAGACAGGGGAAACTACGAGCAGTACTTC.

As for this clonotype: Since the library was made to target alpha chains, this beta chain is a stray read and its abundance is not meaningful. CDR3 sequence (DNA): TGTGCCACCAGTGATCCCGTGGGGACCCAGTACTTC. It translates to CATSDPVGTQYF. This chain connects TRBV24-1 to TRBJ2-5; D is unresolved. Germline values: CDR1 KGHDR, CDR2 SFDVKD. Trimming removed 3 bases at V and 7 bases at J, with 8 bases between. The CDR3 length is 12 residues.

This clonotype was recorded many times. Because the library targeted alpha chains, this beta chain is an off-target read whose size means little. The J gene is TRBJ1-2, the V gene TRBV28; 12 positions agree with TRBD1. After removal of 4 bases from V and 9 bases from J, the junction contained 9 bases not matched to a gene. This CDR3 comprises 15 residues. Germline V gives CDR1 MDHEN, CDR2 SYDVKM. Here the CDR3 DNA reads TGTGCCAGCAGTTCGGGACAGGGGGCGCAGAAAAGCTACACCTTC. This encodes CASSSGQGAQKSYTF.